This entry concerns a single T cell receptor (beta chain). What it binds is not known. Template switching (which added a universal primer site) was used, and cDNA carried unique molecular identifiers. TCRdb analysed the 5' RACE reads with MiXCR anew, one entry per CDR3 protein. The sample lists about 470,000 distinct CDR3 sequences; approximately 25% were seen once. Germline loops: CDR1 SGHRS, CDR2 YFSETQ. The V gene end was trimmed by 4 bases and the J gene end by 10 bases; junction bases not matched to a gene: 13. The CDR3 covers 15 residues. This sample stems from a study of identical twins. Study conclusions and caveats: Less excess twin sharing appeared in beta out-of-frame sequences.

A further study also used this sample, focusing on T cells expressing NK-cell markers. From that report: In several donors, dominant CD3+CD56+NKG2C+ clones formed roughly 1.0-7.5% of CD8+ cells. HCMV specificity of the expanded NKG2C+ T cell clones stayed unclear.

The chain joins TRBV5-1 to TRBJ2-1, with TRBD2 matching 8 bases. This TCR was recovered from a woman younger than 35 in good health. Sequenced: CD4+ T cells sorted from blood. For the CDR3, the DNA is TGCGCCAGCAGCGCGGGACTAGGGCTGGTATGGGAGCAGTTCTTC. This encodes CASSAGLGLVWEQFF.